This TCR beta chain appears in the sequencing data of a study of CD8 T cells in ankylosing spondylitis. Whole-study findings and limits: Among TCR beta sequences, a motif of several highly homologous variants appeared characteristic of ankylosing spondylitis blood. Disease-linked clones reportedly concentrated significantly in matched ankylosing spondylitis synovial fluid.

Of note for this clonotype: Its antigen is currently unknown.

For TCR beta, libraries came from quantitative 5'-RACE with molecular barcodes. TCRdb called the 5' RACE reads again in MiXCR, with one record for every CDR3 protein. The table includes 250,000 or so distinct CDR3 sequences, more than 20% detected once. Trimming cost V 4 bases and J 3 bases; bases outside gene matches: 6. CDR1 is DFQATT and CDR2 is SNEGSKA in the germline V gene (reference sequence). This CDR3 has 15 residues. The V and J genes are TRBV20-1 and TRBJ2-3, with 11 bases identical to TRBD1. This clonotype originated in a male donor with ankylosing spondylitis or in good health (not recorded which). Sample: blood, either unsorted or a sorted T cell fraction (not recorded which). CDR3 nucleotide sequence: TGCAGTGCTACGGACAGGGGGCGTTCAACAGATACGCAGTATTTT. Encoded protein: CSATDRGRSTDTQYF.